This T cell receptor beta chain was sequenced for a study of blood T cell repertoires in COVID-19. In the original analysis: Reference gene primers were amplified, and this amplification served to estimate nucleated cell counts. Data came from immunoSEQ multiplex PCR; TCRdb stores just in-frame clones and leaves some out. V and J calls plus clone size are reproduced from that table; the DNA served to infer D and trimming. This table holds over 85,000 clones, 87% found once. CDR1 is SGDLS, CDR2 YYNGEE, per germline. With 5 bases removed from V and 0 bases from J, the gap between germline ends came to 10 bases. This CDR3 has 14 residues.

V usage is TRBV9 and J usage is TRBJ2-3, with D maybe TRBD2 (6 bases). The TCR was taken from a male donor with acute or convalescent COVID-19. The specimen was peripheral blood. In DNA, the CDR3 is TGTGCCAGCAGTCCCCGGGAGAGCACAGATACGCAGTATTTT. Encoded protein: CASSPRESTDTQYF.